This entry is about one T cell receptor (beta chain). This CDR3 contains 13 residues. Germline-derived CDR1 and CDR2 are SQVTM and ANQGSEA. The V and J ends lost 6 bases and 6 bases, in that order; junction bases with no gene match: 9. 60 Vbeta and 13 Jbeta primers were used in PCR. Only in-frame clones appear in the TCRdb table, and some are missing; sequencing was by immunoSEQ multiplex PCR. The repertoire includes approximately 52,000 clones, 55% to 85% of them detected once, and 30% to 35% sits in the top ten. The data originate from a study of cytomegalovirus exposure and HLA in healthy donors. V usage is TRBV29-1 and J usage is TRBJ2-3; 7 nucleotides align to TRBD2. Source material: PBMCs. The origin of this receptor is a middle-aged man in good health and CMV-seropositive. The DNA for the CDR3 is TGCAGCGTCCGAGCTAGGGAGGGTGATACGCAGTATTTT. Translating gives CSVRAREGDTQYF.